This is a list of T cell receptor beta chains from one sample in a study of technical replicates of blood from a handful of donors. The table came from immunoSEQ multiplex PCR; TCRdb's copy has only in-frame clones and leaves some out. This sample carries 70,000 to 95,000 clones, about 90% of them seen once, and the ten largest clones take about 0.35%. Source material: T cells isolated from PBMCs. All receptors come from a human donor in good health. Some clones in this sample may be carry-over from other donors' samples. The CDR3 runs from the conserved cysteine through the conserved F or W. A D gene is named only where the DNA matches it firmly. Size is omitted from some rows. Given values are once, few, many or a class for expanded clones.

j_call,d_call,clone_size,v_call,cdr3_aa,cdr3_nt
TRBJ2-1,TRBD2,.,TRBV29-1,CSVAWWEGPIRFF,TGCAGCGTTGCATGGTGGGAGGGCCCAATACGGTTCTTC
TRBJ2-1,.,.,TRBV25-1,CASSEALGYNEQFF,TGTGCCAGCAGTGAAGCCCTCGGGTACAATGAGCAGTTCTTC
TRBJ2-7,.,.,TRBV28,CASSLSEAAHSYEQYF,TGTGCCAGCAGTTTGTCGGAAGCGGCACATTCCTACGAGCAGTACTTC
TRBJ2-2,TRBD2,.,TRBV29-1,CSVGLAGGSGYTGELFF,TGCAGCGTCGGACTAGCGGGAGGGAGTGGGTACACCGGGGAGCTGTTTTTT
TRBJ1-3,TRBD1,.,TRBV19,CASRPGQGIRNTIYF,TGTGCCAGTAGGCCCGGACAGGGTATTAGAAACACCATATATTTT
TRBJ1-4,.,once,TRBV28,CASSLTGTNEKLFF,TGTGCCAGCAGCCTGACAGGTACTAATGAAAAACTGTTTTTT
TRBJ2-3,TRBD2,.,TRBV29-1,CSVTSGPTDTQYF,TGCAGCGTAACTAGCGGCCCCACAGATACGCAGTATTTT
TRBJ1-3,.,once,TRBV2,CASSEGPGNTIYF,TGTGCCAGCAGTGAGGGGCCTGGAAACACCATATATTTT
TRBJ2-7,TRBD2,.,TRBV5-4,CASSLEAGGAYEQYF,TGTGCCAGCAGCTTGGAGGCGGGAGGGGCATACGAGCAGTACTTC
TRBJ2-3,TRBD2,once,TRBV9,CASSVTSGTDTQYF,TGTGCCAGCAGCGTCACTAGCGGCACAGATACGCAGTATTTT
TRBJ1-5,.,.,TRBV7-8,CASSLAAVYSNQPQHF,TGTGCCAGCAGCTTAGCGGCAGTTTATAGCAATCAGCCCCAGCATTTT
TRBJ2-1,.,.,TRBV7-9,CASSDRDSPYNEQFF,TGTGCCAGCAGCGACCGGGACTCACCATACAATGAGCAGTTCTTC
TRBJ2-1,.,.,TRBV29-1,CSGLRGFPYNEQFF,TGCAGCGGTTTACGCGGGTTTCCCTACAATGAGCAGTTCTTC
TRBJ2-7,TRBD2,.,TRBV6-6,CASSNSGMYEQYF,TGTGCCAGCAGTAATAGCGGGATGTACGAGCAGTACTTC
TRBJ1-1,.,.,TRBV9,CASSVNRDTEAFF,TGTGCCAGCAGCGTAAATCGAGACACTGAAGCTTTCTTT
TRBJ1-1,.,.,TRBV6-6,CASSYSRQDTEAFF,TGTGCCAGCAGTTACTCAAGACAGGACACTGAAGCTTTCTTT
TRBJ2-3,TRBD2,once,TRBV11-2,CASSRTSGRELGDTQYF,TGTGCCAGCAGCCGGACTAGCGGGAGGGAGTTAGGAGATACGCAGTATTTT
TRBJ2-5,TRBD2,.,TRBV10-3,CAIRGGASQETQYF,TGTGCCATCAGGGGAGGGGCTTCCCAAGAGACCCAGTACTTC
TRBJ2-1,TRBD2,.,TRBV9,CASSVVGTSGSSGEQFF,TGTGCCAGCAGCGTAGTTGGGACTAGCGGGAGTAGCGGTGAGCAGTTCTTC
TRBJ1-5,.,.,TRBV6-1,CASTPGHYQPQHF,TGTGCCAGCACTCCGGGACACTATCAGCCCCAGCATTTT
TRBJ2-7,.,.,TRBV28,CASSETYTSYEQYF,TGTGCCAGCAGTGAGACATATACTTCCTACGAGCAGTACTTC
TRBJ2-7,.,.,TRBV15,CATSRVAKYEQYF,TGTGCCACCAGCAGAGTAGCGAAGTACGAGCAGTACTTC
TRBJ1-4,.,.,TRBV30,CAWSARGPNEKLFF,TGTGCCTGGAGTGCCAGGGGACCTAATGAAAAGCTGTTTTTT
TRBJ2-4,.,.,TRBV6-5,CASQSVAKNIQYF,TGTGCCAGCCAAAGCGTGGCCAAAAACATTCAGTACTTC
TRBJ1-2,TRBD1,.,TRBV14,CASSQEGLGDRRTYGYTF,TGTGCCAGCAGCCAAGAGGGGCTTGGGGACAGAAGAACCTATGGCTACACCTTC
TRBJ2-6,TRBD1,.,TRBV9,CASSIQGYSVLTF,TGTGCCAGCAGCATACAGGGGTATAGCGTCCTGACTTTC
TRBJ1-4,.,.,TRBV6-5,CASSYTGQGEKLFF,TGTGCCAGCAGTTATACAGGGCAGGGTGAAAAACTGTTTTTT
TRBJ1-2,.,.,TRBV6-1,CASSETGGNYGYTF,TGTGCCAGCAGTGAAACGGGGGGCAACTATGGCTACACCTTC
TRBJ1-6,TRBD1,.,TRBV4-1,CASSLEWDRGRSPLHF,TGCGCCAGCAGCCTCGAATGGGACAGGGGAAGGTCACCCCTCCACTTT
TRBJ2-1,.,.,TRBV9,CASSVGTLNEQFF,TGTGCCAGCAGCGTAGGGACACTCAATGAGCAGTTCTTC
TRBJ1-2,TRBD1,.,TRBV5-1,CASSRGGTGKDYGYTF,TGCGCCAGCAGCCGGGGGGGGACAGGGAAGGACTATGGCTACACCTTC
TRBJ2-1,.,few,TRBV30,CAWSSQRLYNEQFF,TGTGCCTGGAGCAGCCAGCGGCTCTACAATGAGCAGTTCTTC
TRBJ1-1,TRBD1,.,TRBV2,CASKVQGWDEAEAFF,TGTGCCAGCAAAGTACAGGGGTGGGATGAAGCTGAAGCTTTCTTT
TRBJ1-2,TRBD1,.,TRBV11-3,CASSLGQASASGGYTF,TGTGCCAGCAGCCTGGGACAGGCCTCCGCATCGGGTGGCTACACCTTC
TRBJ1-4,TRBD1,once,TRBV7-2,CASSLTGTNEKLFF,TGTGCCAGCAGCCTGACAGGGACTAATGAAAAACTGTTTTTT
TRBJ2-1,.,.,TRBV7-9,CASSLRGLMWFF,TGTGCCAGCAGCCTACGAGGGTTAATGTGGTTCTTC
TRBJ2-1,TRBD1,.,TRBV12-5,CASGLIYPGTGSNYNEQFF,TGTGCTAGTGGTTTGATTTATCCCGGGACAGGGAGTAACTACAATGAGCAGTTCTTC
TRBJ1-3,.,.,TRBV7-9,CASSLQGLQSGNTIYF,TGTGCCAGCAGCTTACAGGGCCTACAGTCTGGAAACACCATATATTTT
TRBJ1-1,.,.,TRBV29-1,CSVEPGYNTEAFF,TGCAGCGTTGAGCCAGGGTATAACACTGAAGCTTTCTTT
TRBJ1-4,.,.,TRBV29-1,CSVEGQRDNEKLFF,TGCAGCGTTGAAGGGCAGCGGGATAATGAAAAGCTGTTTTTT
TRBJ2-3,TRBD2,.,TRBV10-1,CASSPGLAADTQYF,TGCGCCAGCAGCCCGGGACTAGCGGCAGATACGCAGTATTTT
TRBJ1-5,.,.,TRBV19,CASSVLVYSNQPQHF,TGTGCCAGTAGTGTTCTAGTGTATAGCAATCAGCCCCAGCATTTT
TRBJ2-3,TRBD2,.,TRBV19,CASSPLAEDTQYF,TGTGCCAGTAGTCCGCTAGCGGAAGATACGCAGTATTTT
TRBJ2-1,.,.,TRBV27,CASSLIQALGNNEQFF,TGTGCCAGCAGTTTAATACAGGCGTTGGGAAACAATGAGCAGTTCTTC
TRBJ1-5,.,.,TRBV28,CASSQQFRGLYQPQHF,TGTGCCAGCAGTCAACAATTCAGGGGCCTCTATCAGCCCCAGCATTTT
TRBJ1-2,.,.,TRBV9,CASSVGGSGYGYTF,TGTGCCAGCAGCGTAGGCGGGTCCGGCTATGGCTACACCTTC
TRBJ2-5,.,.,TRBV19,CASSTQGTQYF,TGTGCCAGTAGTACTCAGGGTACCCAGTACTTC
TRBJ2-1,TRBD2,once,TRBV28,CASSPPGLAPHEQFF,TGTGCCAGCAGTCCCCCCGGACTAGCCCCGCATGAGCAGTTCTTC
TRBJ2-1,.,.,TRBV27,CASSFAASNEQFF,TGTGCCAGCAGTTTCGCGGCGAGCAATGAGCAGTTCTTC
TRBJ2-7,TRBD2,.,TRBV11-2,CASSLPSGRGGSGEQYF,TGTGCCAGCAGCTTGCCCAGCGGGAGAGGCGGCAGCGGCGAGCAGTACTTC
TRBJ1-1,.,few,TRBV10-2,CASGVSLRAEAFF,TGCGCCAGCGGGGTGTCGCTGAGGGCTGAAGCTTTCTTT
TRBJ2-3,.,.,TRBV4-2,CASSQEEYESDTQYF,TGTGCCAGCAGCCAAGAGGAGTATGAATCAGATACGCAGTATTTT
TRBJ1-4,TRBD1,.,TRBV4-1,CASSQDGQGALRGEKLFF,TGCGCCAGCAGCCAAGATGGACAGGGGGCGCTTAGGGGTGAAAAACTGTTTTTT
TRBJ1-1,TRBD1,.,TRBV18,CASSPQGAPNTEAFF,TGTGCCAGCTCACCACAGGGGGCGCCGAACACTGAAGCTTTCTTT
TRBJ2-7,TRBD1,.,TRBV6-5,CASSPGTGLSYEQYF,TGTGCCAGCAGTCCCGGGACAGGCCTGTCCTACGAGCAGTACTTC
TRBJ1-1,.,.,TRBV6-5,CASCLSLTATEAFF,TGTGCCAGCTGCTTATCCTTGACAGCCACTGAAGCTTTCTTT